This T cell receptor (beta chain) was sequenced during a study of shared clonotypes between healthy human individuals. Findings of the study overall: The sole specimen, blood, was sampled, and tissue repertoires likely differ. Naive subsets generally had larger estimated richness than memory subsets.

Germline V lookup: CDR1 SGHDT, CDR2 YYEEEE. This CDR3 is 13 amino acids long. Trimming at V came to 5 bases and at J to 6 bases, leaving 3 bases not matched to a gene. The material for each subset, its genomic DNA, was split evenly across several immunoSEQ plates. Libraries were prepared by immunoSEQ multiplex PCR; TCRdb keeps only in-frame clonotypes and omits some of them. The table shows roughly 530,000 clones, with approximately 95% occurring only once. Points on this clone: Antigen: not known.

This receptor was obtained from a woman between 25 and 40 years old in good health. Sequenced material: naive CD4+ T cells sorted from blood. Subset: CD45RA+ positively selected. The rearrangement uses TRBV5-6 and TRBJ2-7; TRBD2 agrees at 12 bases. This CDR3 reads CASRQTSGGEQYF. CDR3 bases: TGTGCCAGCAGGCAGACTAGCGGGGGCGAGCAGTACTTC.